What follows are 5 T cell receptor beta chains derived from one specimen sequenced in a study of blood T cell repertoires in COVID-19. Sequencing was performed with immunoSEQ multiplex PCR; in TCRdb, only in-frame clones are kept and a portion is missing. The sample consists of more than 85,000 clones, under 85% of them appearing once. The specimen was peripheral blood. The source of these receptors is a man between 70 and 80 years old with acute or convalescent COVID-19.

In the case of this clone: A far larger clone is one base from this, pointing to a likely read error. V is TRBV7-9 and J is TRBJ1-1; D remains ambiguous. The CDR3 loop spans 14 amino acids. In germline, CDR1 is SEHNR, CDR2 FQNEAQ (reference sequence). Written as DNA, the CDR3 is TGTGCCAGCAACTTAGTAAACAGAAACACTGAAGCTTTCTTT. The encoded protein is CASNLVNRNTEAFF.

The J gene is TRBJ1-5, the V gene TRBV28; a possible D gene is TRBD1 (6 bases). The CDR3 spans 14 residues. Germline V gene lookup returns CDR1 MDHEN and CDR2 SYDVKM. Trimming pared 7 bases from V and 9 bases from J, leaving 19 bases between. This CDR3 reads CASTLGGRERPQHF. As DNA, the CDR3 is TGTGCCAGCACTCTGGGGGGGCGGGAGAGGCCCCAGCATTTT.

The chain employs TRBV19 and TRBJ2-2; 9 bases line up with TRBD1. After removal of 4 bases from V and 6 bases from J, the junction contained 9 bases not matched to a gene. The length of the CDR3 is 16 residues. CDR1 LNHDA and CDR2 SQIVND come from the germline V gene (reference sequence). As DNA, the CDR3 is TGTGCCAGTAGTACCCTGGGGACAGGGATAGCCGGGGAGCTGTTTTTT. Its protein product is CASSTLGTGIAGELFF.

This clone came up once. This chain links TRBV21-1 with TRBJ1-4; the table's D call, TRBD1, was not checked against the DNA. TRBV21-1 is labeled a pseudogene. The CDR3 covers 19 residues. CDR3 protein: CASSKVRQGLKATNEKLFF. The CDR3 DNA reads as TGTGCCAGCAGCAAAGTTCGACAGGGCTTAAAAGCAACTAATGAAAAACTGTTTTTT.

The V call is TRBV5-1, the J call TRBJ2-1; 7 bases line up with TRBD1. There are 16 residues in the CDR3. The J segment lost 6 bases and the V segment lost 4 bases, leaving 13 bases of the junction unmatched. Germline lookup yields CDR1 SGHRS and CDR2 YFSETQ. CDR3 residues: CASSVGTAALGNEQFF. CDR3 bases: TGCGCCAGCAGCGTTGGGACAGCGGCCCTGGGCAATGAGCAGTTCTTC.